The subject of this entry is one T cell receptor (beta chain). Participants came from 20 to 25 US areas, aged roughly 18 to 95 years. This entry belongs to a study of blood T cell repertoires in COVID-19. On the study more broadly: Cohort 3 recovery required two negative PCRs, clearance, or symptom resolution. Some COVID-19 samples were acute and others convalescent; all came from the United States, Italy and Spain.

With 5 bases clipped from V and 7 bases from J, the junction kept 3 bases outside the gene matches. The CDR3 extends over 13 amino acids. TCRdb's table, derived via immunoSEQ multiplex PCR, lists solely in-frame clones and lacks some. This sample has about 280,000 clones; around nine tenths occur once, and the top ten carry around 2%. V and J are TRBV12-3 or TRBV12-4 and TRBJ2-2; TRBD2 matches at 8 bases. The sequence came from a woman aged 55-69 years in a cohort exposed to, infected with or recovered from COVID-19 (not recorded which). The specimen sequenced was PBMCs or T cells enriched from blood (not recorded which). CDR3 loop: CASSKSGSGELFF. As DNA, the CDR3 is TGTGCCAGCAGTAAAAGCGGGAGCGGGGAGCTGTTTTTT.